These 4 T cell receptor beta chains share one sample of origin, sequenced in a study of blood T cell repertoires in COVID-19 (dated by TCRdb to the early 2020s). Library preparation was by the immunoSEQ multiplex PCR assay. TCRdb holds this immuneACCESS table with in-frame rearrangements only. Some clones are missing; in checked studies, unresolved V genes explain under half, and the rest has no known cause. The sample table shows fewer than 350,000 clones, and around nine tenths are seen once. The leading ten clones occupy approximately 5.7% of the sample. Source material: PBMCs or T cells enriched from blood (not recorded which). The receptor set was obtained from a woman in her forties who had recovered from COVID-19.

CDR3 in DNA: TGCGCCAGCAGCTTGGCCAGTGGCAGCACAGATACGCAGTATTTT. It specifies CASSLASGSTDTQYF. The V call is TRBV5-1, the J call TRBJ2-3; D is ambiguous. Germline V gene data show CDR1 as SGHRS and CDR2 as YFSETQ. This CDR3 contains 15 residues. Trimming took 0 bases from V and 0 from J, leaving 8 bases between them. The full variable domain, with the rest looked up from reference TRBV5-1 and TRBJ2-3, is KAGVTQTPRYLIKTRGQQVTLSCSPISGHRSVSWYQQTPGQGLQFLFEYFSETQRNKGNFPGRFSGRQFSNSRSEMNVSTLELGDSALYLCASSLASGSTDTQYFGPGTRLTVL.

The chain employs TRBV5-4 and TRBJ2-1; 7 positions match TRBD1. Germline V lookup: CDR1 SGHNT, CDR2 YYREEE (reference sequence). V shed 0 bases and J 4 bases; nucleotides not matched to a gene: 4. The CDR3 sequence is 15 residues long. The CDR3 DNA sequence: TGTGCCAGCAGCTTGGATCCGGACAGGTACAATGAGCAGTTCTTC. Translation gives CASSLDPDRYNEQFF.

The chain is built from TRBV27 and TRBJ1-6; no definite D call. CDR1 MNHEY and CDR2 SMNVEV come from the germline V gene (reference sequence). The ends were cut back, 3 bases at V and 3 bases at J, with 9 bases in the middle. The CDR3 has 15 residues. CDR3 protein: CASSLGLFYNSPLHF. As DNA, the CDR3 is TGTGCCAGCAGTTTGGGCCTTTTCTATAATTCACCCCTCCACTTT.

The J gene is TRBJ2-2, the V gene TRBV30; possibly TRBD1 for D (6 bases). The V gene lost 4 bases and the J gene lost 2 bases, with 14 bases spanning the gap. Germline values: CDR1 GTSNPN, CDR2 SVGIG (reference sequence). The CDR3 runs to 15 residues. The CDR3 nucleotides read TGTGCCTGGACCACCGGGACACCCAACACCGGGGAGCTGTTTTTT. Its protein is CAWTTGTPNTGELFF.